Listed here are 11 T cell receptor beta chains from one sample, sequenced in a study of blood T cell repertoires in COVID-19. The method was immunoSEQ multiplex PCR; TCRdb's version includes in-frame clones alone and lacks a portion of them. The sample has a few hundred thousand clones, about 86% seen once. Sequencing input: PBMCs or T cells enriched from blood (not recorded which). These receptor sequences come from a man aged 30-40 years with acute COVID-19.

The rearrangement joins TRBV6-5 to TRBJ2-2, with 8 positions matching TRBD1. This CDR3 contains 14 residues. Unmatched junction bases numbered 3, after V lost 5 bases and J lost 4 bases. Germline V gene sequence: CDR1 MNHEY, CDR2 SVGAGI. CDR3 DNA: TGTGCCAGCAGTACGGGACAGGCCACCGGGGAGCTGTTTTTT. Its protein is CASSTGQATGELFF.

The chain has TRBV5-6 and TRBJ1-4, with no clear D. The V gene's germline CDR1 is SGHDT and CDR2 YYEEEE. The V end lost 5 bases, the J end lost 4 bases, and 12 bases lay between the germline ends. This CDR3 is built from 14 residues. DNA of the CDR3: TGTGCCAGCAGACGGAGGTTCAGTAATGAAAAACTGTTTTTT. This encodes CASRRRFSNEKLFF.

The chain carries TRBV10-2 and TRBJ1-5; D call uncertain. V lost 6 bases to trimming and J lost 8 bases, with 14 bases between them. CDR1 WSHSY and CDR2 SAAADI come from the germline V gene. The CDR3 covers 13 residues. DNA of the CDR3: TGCGCCAGCAGGGACCGGGAGGAAGAGCCCCAGCATTTT. Its protein is CASRDREEEPQHF.

V usage is TRBV27 and J usage is TRBJ1-6, with 10 bases that match TRBD1. This CDR3 spans 15 amino acids. CDR1 and CDR2 (germline): MNHEY, SMNVEV (reference sequence). After removal of 2 bases from V and 8 bases from J, the junction contained 3 bases not matched to a gene. CDR3: CASSLQGTGDSPLHF. In DNA form, the CDR3 reads TGTGCCAGCAGTTTACAGGGGACAGGGGATTCACCCCTCCACTTT.

This clone came up once. The rearrangement uses TRBV7-2 and TRBJ1-5; weak D call: TRBD1 (6 bases). CDR3 length equals 13 residues. CDR1 is SGHTA, CDR2 FQGNSA, per germline. V lost 5 bases and J lost 5, with 10 bases in between. CDR3 sequence reads: CASSGTPYQPQHF. The CDR3 DNA follows: TGTGCCAGCAGCGGGACACCTTATCAGCCCCAGCATTTT.

Turning to this clone: At one end, the junction sequence differs from germline, possibly due to a read error. The chain recombines TRBV5-1 with TRBJ2-1; 8 bases are shared with TRBD2. The CDR3 runs to 17 residues. Looked up from germline, CDR1 is SGHRS and CDR2 is YFSETQ. In DNA, the CDR3 is TGTGCCAGCACCCCCACCATAGCGGGGACGATGTACAATGAGCAGTTCTTC. It codes for CASTPTIAGTMYNEQFF.

The J gene is TRBJ2-5, the V gene TRBV7-2, with 7 bases identical to TRBD2. Germline values: CDR1 SGHTA, CDR2 FQGNSA. The CDR3 runs 18 residues. The V and J ends lost 1 base and 4 bases, in that order; junction bases with no gene match: 15. CDR3 protein: CASSLDWSGGRPGETQYF. The DNA of the CDR3 is TGTGCCAGCAGCTTAGATTGGTCGGGCGGGAGACCGGGAGAGACCCAGTACTTC.

The chain joins TRBV10-1 to TRBJ1-6; D is ambiguous. The CDR3 covers 14 residues. Deletions cut 0 bases from V and 15 bases from J, with 15 bases between. CDR1 and CDR2 from the germline V gene are WNHNN and SYGVQD (reference sequence). The CDR3 region has the DNA TGCGCCAGCAGTGAGTCCAGGACCGGAGGGAACCTCCACTTT. It encodes CASSESRTGGNLHF.

The V gene is TRBV5-1, the J gene TRBJ2-1; D remains ambiguous. This CDR3 contains 15 residues. The germline CDR1 and CDR2 sequences are SGHRS and YFSETQ. V lost 3 bases to trimming and J lost 0 bases, with 10 bases between them. The CDR3 DNA reads TGCGCCAGCAGCTCGGAGACTGGCTCCTACAATGAGCAGTTCTTC. It yields the protein CASSSETGSYNEQFF.

This chain joins TRBV7-9 and TRBJ2-1, with 7 positions matching TRBD1. V was clipped by 5 bases and J by 6 bases; unmatched bases: 7. The CDR3 is made up of 14 amino acids. Germline assignment: CDR1 SEHNR and CDR2 FQNEAQ (reference sequence). Written as DNA, the CDR3 is TGTGCCAGCAGCACCCAAGGACAGGTCAATGAGCAGTTCTTC. Protein: CASSTQGQVNEQFF.

The rearrangement uses TRBV4-3 and TRBJ2-3; 14 nucleotides align to TRBD2. Germline CDR1 is LGHNA and CDR2 is YSLEER. CDR3 length: 20 residues. Unmatched junction bases numbered 15, after V lost 4 bases and J lost 3 bases. This CDR3 is CASSRAGTSGSWTQTDTQYF. The CDR3 coding sequence is TGCGCCAGCAGCCGCGCCGGGACTAGCGGGAGTTGGACCCAAACAGATACGCAGTATTTT.